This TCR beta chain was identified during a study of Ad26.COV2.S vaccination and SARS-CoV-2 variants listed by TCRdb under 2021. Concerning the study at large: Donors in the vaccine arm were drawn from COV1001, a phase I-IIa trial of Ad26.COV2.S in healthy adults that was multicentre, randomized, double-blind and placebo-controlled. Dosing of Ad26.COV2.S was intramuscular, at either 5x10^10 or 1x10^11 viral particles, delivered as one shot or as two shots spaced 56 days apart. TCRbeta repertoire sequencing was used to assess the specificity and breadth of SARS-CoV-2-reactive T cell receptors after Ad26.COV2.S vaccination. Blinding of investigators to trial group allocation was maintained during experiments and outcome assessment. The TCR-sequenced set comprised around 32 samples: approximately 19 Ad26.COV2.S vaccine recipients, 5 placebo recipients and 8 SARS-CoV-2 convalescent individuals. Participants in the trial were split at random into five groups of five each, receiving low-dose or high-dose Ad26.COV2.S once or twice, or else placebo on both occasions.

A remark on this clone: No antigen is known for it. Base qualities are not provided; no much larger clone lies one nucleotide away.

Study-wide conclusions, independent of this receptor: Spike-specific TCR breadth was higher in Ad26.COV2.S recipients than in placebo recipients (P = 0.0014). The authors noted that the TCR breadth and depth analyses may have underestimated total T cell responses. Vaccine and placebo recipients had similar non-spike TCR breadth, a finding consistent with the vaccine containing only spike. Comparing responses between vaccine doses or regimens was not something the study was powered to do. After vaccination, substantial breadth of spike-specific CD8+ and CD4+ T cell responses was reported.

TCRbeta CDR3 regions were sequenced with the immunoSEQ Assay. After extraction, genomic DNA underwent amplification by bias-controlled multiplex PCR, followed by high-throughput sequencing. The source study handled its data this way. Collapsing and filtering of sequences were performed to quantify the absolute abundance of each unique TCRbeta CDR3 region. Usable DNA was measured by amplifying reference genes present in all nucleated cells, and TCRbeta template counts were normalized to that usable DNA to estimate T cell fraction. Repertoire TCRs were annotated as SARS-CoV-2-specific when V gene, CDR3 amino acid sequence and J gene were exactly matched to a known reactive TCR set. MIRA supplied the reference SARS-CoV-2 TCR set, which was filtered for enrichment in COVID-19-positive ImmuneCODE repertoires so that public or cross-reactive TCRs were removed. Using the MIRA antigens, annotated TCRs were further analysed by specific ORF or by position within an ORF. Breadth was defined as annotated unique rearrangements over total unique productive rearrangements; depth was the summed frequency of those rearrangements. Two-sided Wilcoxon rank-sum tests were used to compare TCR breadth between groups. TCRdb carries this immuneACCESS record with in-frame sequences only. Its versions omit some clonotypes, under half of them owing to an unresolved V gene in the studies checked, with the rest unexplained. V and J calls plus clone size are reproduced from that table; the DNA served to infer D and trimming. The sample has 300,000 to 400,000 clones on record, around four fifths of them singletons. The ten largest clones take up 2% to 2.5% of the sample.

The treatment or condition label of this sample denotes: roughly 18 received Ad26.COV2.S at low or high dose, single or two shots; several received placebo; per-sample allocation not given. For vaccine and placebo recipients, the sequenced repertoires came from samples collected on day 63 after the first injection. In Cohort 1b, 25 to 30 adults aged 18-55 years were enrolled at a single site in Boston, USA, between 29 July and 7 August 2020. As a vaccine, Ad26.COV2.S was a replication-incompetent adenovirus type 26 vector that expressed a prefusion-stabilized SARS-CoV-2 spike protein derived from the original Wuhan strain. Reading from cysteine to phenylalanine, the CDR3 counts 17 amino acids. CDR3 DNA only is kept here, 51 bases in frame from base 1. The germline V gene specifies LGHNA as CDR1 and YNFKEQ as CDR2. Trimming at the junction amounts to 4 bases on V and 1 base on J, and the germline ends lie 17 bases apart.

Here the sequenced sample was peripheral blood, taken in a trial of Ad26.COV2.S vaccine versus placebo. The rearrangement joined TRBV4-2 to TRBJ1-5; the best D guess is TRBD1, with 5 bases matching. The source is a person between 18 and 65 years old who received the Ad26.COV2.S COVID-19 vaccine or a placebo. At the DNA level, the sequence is TGTGCCAGCAGCCCCGAGACCGGGGGAGTAAGCAATCAGCCCCAGCATTTT. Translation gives CASSPETGGVSNQPQHF.